One sample yielded the 25 T cell receptor beta chains listed below, sequenced in a study of ipilimumab plus nivolumab after autologous stem cell transplantation. Profiled with immunoSEQ multiplex PCR; TCRdb holds only in-frame clones, not every one. This table holds fewer than 95,000 clones, approximately 86% found once. Sequenced material: PBMCs, taken in a trial of ipilimumab plus nivolumab as post-transplant consolidation. Receptors were obtained from a male donor with diffuse large B-cell lymphoma.

The chain has TRBV19 and TRBJ1-2, with 9 bases matching TRBD1. The CDR3 has 17 residues. The trim removed 4 bases at V and 2 bases at J, leaving 11 bases unmatched. CDR1 is LNHDA, CDR2 SQIVND, per germline (reference sequence). CDR3 sequence: CASSSVDRGIPNYGYTF. The CDR3, as DNA: TGTGCCAGTAGTAGCGTGGACAGGGGAATACCGAACTATGGCTACACCTTC.

The chain employs TRBV28 and TRBJ2-1; 11 nucleotides align to TRBD2. There are 16 residues in the CDR3. The V segment lost 2 bases and the J segment 2 bases; nucleotides outside the gene matches: 2. The germline V gene has CDR1 MDHEN and CDR2 SYDVKM. The CDR3 region has the DNA TGTGCCAGCAGTTTAACTAGCGGGGGACCCTACAATGAGCAGTTCTTC. Amino acid sequence: CASSLTSGGPYNEQFF.

The J gene is TRBJ2-3, the V gene TRBV7-2; D is unclear. Germline V gene data show CDR1 as SGHTA and CDR2 as FQGNSA. The CDR3 has 16 amino acids. Trimming shortened V by 8 bases and J by 4 bases, and 22 bases separated the two germline ends. Here the CDR3 DNA reads TGTGCCAGCCTACCCTCCCCCGGGTCGAGAGCAGATACGCAGTATTTT. Encoded protein: CASLPSPGSRADTQYF.

This chain links TRBV9 with TRBJ2-7, with TRBD2 as a possible D gene (5 bases). V lost 0 bases to trimming and J lost 3 bases, with 13 bases between them. The CDR3 covers 15 residues. Germline CDR1 and CDR2: SGDLS and YYNGEE. CDR3 sequence: CASSVGASLYYEQYF. CDR3 coding DNA: TGTGCCAGCAGCGTAGGGGCTAGCCTTTACTACGAGCAGTACTTC.

The CDR3 loop is CASSIQGNSPLHF. The CDR3, as DNA: TGTGCCAGCAGTATACAGGGGAATTCACCCCTCCACTTT. The rearrangement joins TRBV6-5 to TRBJ1-6; 7 bases align to TRBD1. The V segment lost 5 bases and the J segment 7 bases; nucleotides outside the gene matches: 2. The CDR3 length is 13 residues. Germline lookup yields CDR1 MNHEY and CDR2 SVGAGI.

The V gene is TRBV6-1, the J gene TRBJ1-2; tentative D call: TRBD1 (6 bases). In germline, CDR1 is MNHNS, CDR2 SASEGT. This CDR3 is built from 15 residues. V was shortened by 1 base and J by 5 bases, with 14 bases between the two germline ends. The CDR3 DNA follows: TGTGCCAGCAGTGAAGGGGGGCAGGGACTTTATGGCTACACCTTC. Translation gives CASSEGGQGLYGYTF.

This clone was seen just once. The gene calls are TRBV2 and TRBJ1-3; D uncertain. V was trimmed by 7 bases and J by 2 bases, leaving 9 bases between them. The CDR3 contains 13 residues. The V gene's germline CDR1 is SNHLY and CDR2 FYNNEI. The CDR3 DNA reads as TGTGCCAGCATACTCGGGACTGGAAACACCATATATTTT. Amino acids: CASILGTGNTIYF.

CDR3 DNA sequence: TGTGCCAGCAGCTCCCCCGGGACAGGGAATGAAAAACTGTTTTTT. Protein sequence: CASSSPGTGNEKLFF. The V and J genes are TRBV28 and TRBJ1-4, with TRBD1 matching over 9 bases. V dropped 6 bases and J dropped 5; count of bases not matched to a gene: 7. Germline-derived CDR1 and CDR2 are MDHEN and SYDVKM. The CDR3 length is 15 residues.

The chain uses TRBV28 and TRBJ1-2; D unresolved. Germline loops: CDR1 MDHEN, CDR2 SYDVKM. This CDR3 is built from 10 residues. V was trimmed by 8 bases and J by 3 bases, leaving 4 bases between them. This CDR3 reads CASGDYGYTF. In DNA form, the CDR3 reads TGTGCCAGCGGGGACTATGGCTACACCTTC.

The chain uses TRBV11-3 and TRBJ2-1, with TRBD1 as a possible D gene (5 bases). The germline gives CDR1 SGHNT, CDR2 YENEEA. Trimming pared 6 bases from V and 0 bases from J, leaving 9 bases between. The CDR3 covers 14 residues. CDR3 in amino acids: CASSHGHSYNEQFF. The CDR3 bases are TGTGCCAGCAGTCATGGACACTCCTACAATGAGCAGTTCTTC.

The chain links TRBV6-1 to TRBJ2-2, with D tentatively TRBD2 (7 bases). In germline, CDR1 is MNHNS, CDR2 SASEGT. This CDR3 is built from 18 residues. Between the trimmed V and J ends, which lost 0 bases and 2 bases, there was a span of 16 bases. The CDR3 sequence is CASSEAVIGGANTGELFF. In DNA, the CDR3 is TGTGCCAGCAGTGAAGCGGTTATAGGGGGGGCCAACACCGGGGAGCTGTTTTTT.

This rearrangement joins TRBV4-1 to TRBJ1-5; no clear D gene. Germline V lookup: CDR1 MGHRA, CDR2 YSYEKL. The CDR3 length is 17 residues. V was trimmed by 2 bases and J by 4 bases, leaving 18 bases between them. DNA of the CDR3: TGCGCCAGCAGCCAATCCCCTGGCGGCAGTTGGAATCAGCCCCAGCATTTT. Translated: CASSQSPGGSWNQPQHF.

The chain has TRBV6-1 and TRBJ2-2; possibly TRBD1 for D (6 bases). The germline V gene encodes CDR1 MNHNS and CDR2 SASEGT. CDR3 length: 15 residues. V gave up 6 bases and J gave up 0 bases, with 11 bases separating them. CDR3 nucleotides: TGTGCCAGCAGGTTCAGGGGATCGAACACCGGGGAGCTGTTTTTT. Protein: CASRFRGSNTGELFF.

This clone is a singleton in its sample. The limits of the CDR3 on the DNA are not certain, so only TCRdb's listed CDR3 is given. V usage is TRBV30 and J usage is TRBJ2-7; TRBD2, the D gene given by the table, was not confirmed from the DNA. Germline CDR1 and CDR2: GTSNPN and SVGIG (reference sequence). The CDR3 comprises 14 residues, both ends counted. The CDR3 is CAWSVTWGRGARYF.

This sequence joins TRBV5-6 and TRBJ2-7; D gene uncertain. Germline CDR1 and CDR2: SGHDT and YYEEEE. There are 12 residues in the CDR3. V gave up 3 bases and J gave up 5 bases, with 9 bases separating them. The CDR3, as DNA: TGTGCCAGCAGCTCCTGGGGTGACGAGCAGTACTTC. It translates to CASSSWGDEQYF.

This chain uses TRBV20-1 with TRBJ2-5; D is perhaps TRBD1 or TRBD2 (5 bases each). Germline CDR1 DFQATT, CDR2 SNEGSKA (reference sequence). The CDR3 runs 10 residues. V dropped 3 bases and J dropped 11 bases, with 10 bases sitting between them. CDR3 sequence reads: CSASFGTQYF. CDR3 DNA sequence: TGCAGTGCTAGCTTTGGGACGCAGTACTTC.

This clone was seen more than once but under ten times. V usage is TRBV7-9 and J usage is TRBJ1-3; 7 nucleotides match TRBD1. This CDR3 is built from 16 residues. The germline CDR1 and CDR2 sequences are SEHNR and FQNEAQ (reference sequence). V lost 5 bases and J lost 1; bases outside the gene matches: 8. In DNA, the CDR3 is TGTGCCAGCAGCCCTTGGGGACAGAGTTCTGGAAACACCATATATTTT. This encodes CASSPWGQSSGNTIYF.

This rearrangement joins TRBV6-5 to TRBJ1-4; D call uncertain. The germline V gene has CDR1 MNHEY and CDR2 SVGAGI. Trimming stripped 6 bases from V and 0 bases from J, with 8 bases between. The CDR3 has 14 residues. The CDR3: CASRAGATNEKLFF. In DNA, the CDR3 is TGTGCCAGCAGGGCGGGTGCAACTAATGAAAAACTGTTTTTT.

CDR3 in DNA: TGTGCCAGCAGCACTCGGACAGACCGAAGAGAGGGCTACACCTTC. Its translation is CASSTRTDRREGYTF. V and J are TRBV21-1 and TRBJ1-2; the D call in the table, TRBD1, was not verified against the DNA. TRBV21-1 is termed a pseudogene. The CDR3 loop spans 15 amino acids.

V gene TRBV4-3 combines with J gene TRBJ1-3; no reliable D call. The germline V and J ends were trimmed by 0 bases and 0 bases, with 18 bases remaining between them. The germline gives CDR1 LGHNA, CDR2 YSLEER. CDR3 size: 19 residues. CDR3 residues: CASSQEIKSEQSSGNTIYF. CDR3 nucleotides: TGCGCCAGCAGCCAAGAAATAAAGTCGGAGCAATCCTCTGGAAACACCATATATTTT.

This sequence joins TRBV5-1 and TRBJ2-2; D gene ambiguous. From germline, CDR1 is SGHRS and CDR2 YFSETQ. The CDR3 length is 15 residues. V was shortened by 5 bases and J by 1 base, with 12 bases between the two germline ends. The CDR3 loop reads CASRATVVNTGELFF. The CDR3 DNA is TGCGCCAGCAGAGCAACGGTTGTGAACACCGGGGAGCTGTTTTTT.

CDR3 in DNA: TGTGCCAGCAGCCCCTCTAGGGGCCCTTATGGCTACACCTTC. Its protein is CASSPSRGPYGYTF. J is TRBJ1-2 and V is TRBV11-1; perhaps TRBD1 as D (5 bases). This CDR3 is built from 14 residues. V was shortened by 5 bases and J by 5 bases, with 15 bases between the two germline ends. Looked up from germline, CDR1 is SGHAT and CDR2 is FQDESV (reference sequence).

The genes are TRBV2 and TRBJ1-1; TRBD1 agrees at 8 bases. From germline, CDR1 is SNHLY and CDR2 FYNNEI. V dropped 8 bases and J dropped 0; count of bases not matched to a gene: 8. This CDR3 contains 15 residues. The CDR3 sequence: CASRRQGRVNTEAFF. For the CDR3, the DNA is TGTGCCAGCCGTAGACAGGGGCGGGTGAACACTGAAGCTTTCTTT.

The rearrangement joins TRBV2 to TRBJ2-5; D is unclear. CDR3 length: 14 amino acids. V lost 5 bases to trimming and J lost 0 bases, with 10 bases between them. In germline, CDR1 is SNHLY, CDR2 FYNNEI. CDR3 DNA sequence: TGTGCCAGCAGTCGATCTTATTACCAAGAGACCCAGTACTTC. This translates into CASSRSYYQETQYF.

The J gene is TRBJ2-7, the V gene TRBV5-5; 8 bases are shared with TRBD1. The CDR3 extends over 15 amino acids. CDR1 and CDR2 from the germline V gene are SGHKS and YYEKEE (reference sequence). J was trimmed by 3 bases and V by 4 bases; bases with no gene match: 9. The CDR3 protein is CASSTTGGRIYEQYF. The CDR3 DNA reads as TGTGCCAGCAGCACAACAGGGGGTCGTATCTACGAGCAGTACTTC.